This TCR beta chain comes out of a study of tumor-infiltrating lymphocytes in oesophageal squamous cell carcinoma. TCRdb processed the PCR reads anew with MiXCR; each CDR3 protein has one entry. The sample records some 10,000 distinct CDR3 sequences, 50% to 65% being singletons. J gave up 14 bases and V 6 bases, and 12 bases lay outside the gene matches. The CDR3 spans 14 residues. Per the germline V gene, CDR1 is KGHDR and CDR2 is SFDVKD. The TCR originated in a male donor with esophageal squamous cell carcinoma. This sequence joins TRBV24-1 and TRBJ2-6, with 7 bases that match TRBD1. Sequencing used esophageal tumor tissue. CDR3: CATSRSGTDPFLTF. CDR3 DNA: TGTGCCACCAGTCGATCGGGGACAGATCCCTTCCTGACTTTC.